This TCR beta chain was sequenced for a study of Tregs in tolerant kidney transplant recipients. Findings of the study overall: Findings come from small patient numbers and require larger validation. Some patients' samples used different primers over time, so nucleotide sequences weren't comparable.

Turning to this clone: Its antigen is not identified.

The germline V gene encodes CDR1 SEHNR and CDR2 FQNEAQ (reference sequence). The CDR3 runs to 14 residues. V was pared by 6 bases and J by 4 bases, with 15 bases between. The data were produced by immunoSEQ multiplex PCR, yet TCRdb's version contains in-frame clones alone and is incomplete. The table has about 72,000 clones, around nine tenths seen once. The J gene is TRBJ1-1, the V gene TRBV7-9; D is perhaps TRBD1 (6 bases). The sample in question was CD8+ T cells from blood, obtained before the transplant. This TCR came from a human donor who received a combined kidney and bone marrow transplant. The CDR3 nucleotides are TGTGCCAGCAGAAACGGACAGCGGAGCACTGAAGCTTTCTTT. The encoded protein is CASRNGQRSTEAFF. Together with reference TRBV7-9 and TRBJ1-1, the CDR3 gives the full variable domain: DTGVSQNPRHKITKRGQNVTFRCDPISEHNRLYWYRQTLGQGPEFLTYFQNEAQLEKSRLLSDRFSAERPKGSFSTLEIQRTEQGDSAMYLCASRNGQRSTEAFFGQGTRLTVV.